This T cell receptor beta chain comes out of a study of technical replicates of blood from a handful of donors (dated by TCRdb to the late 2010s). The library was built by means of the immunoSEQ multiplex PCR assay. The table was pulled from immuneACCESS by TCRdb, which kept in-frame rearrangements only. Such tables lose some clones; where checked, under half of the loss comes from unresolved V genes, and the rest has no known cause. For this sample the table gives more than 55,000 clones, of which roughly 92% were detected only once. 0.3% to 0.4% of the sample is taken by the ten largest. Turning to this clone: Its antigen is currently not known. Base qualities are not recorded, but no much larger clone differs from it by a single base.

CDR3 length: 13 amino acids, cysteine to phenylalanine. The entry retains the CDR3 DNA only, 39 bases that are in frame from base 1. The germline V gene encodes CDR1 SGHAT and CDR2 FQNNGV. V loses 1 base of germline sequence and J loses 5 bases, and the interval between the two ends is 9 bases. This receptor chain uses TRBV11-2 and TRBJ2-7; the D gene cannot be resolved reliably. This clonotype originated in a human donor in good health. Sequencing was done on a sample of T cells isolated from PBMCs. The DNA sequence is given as TGTGCCAGCAGCTTAGGTCCTGACAACGAGCAGTACTTC. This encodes CASSLGPDNEQYF.